One and the same sample provided the 17 T cell receptor beta chains below, sequenced in a study of blood T cell repertoires in COVID-19. Produced via immunoSEQ multiplex PCR; TCRdb's table is partial and in-frame only. In the table there are 400,000 to 450,000 clones, about 89% of which are singletons. Material for sequencing was peripheral blood. These receptors all stem from a woman in her thirties or forties with COVID-19, enrolled during active disease.

The V and J genes are TRBV5-5 and TRBJ1-4; D gene unclear. Germline V gives CDR1 SGHKS, CDR2 YYEKEE (reference sequence). CDR3 length: 15 residues. V was cut by 4 bases and J by 6 bases, with 16 bases left in between. Written as DNA, the CDR3 is TGTGCCAGCAGCCCCATTGAGGGAGCTTATGAAAAACTGTTTTTT. Its protein is CASSPIEGAYEKLFF.

This chain connects TRBV28 to TRBJ1-5; 10 bases are shared with TRBD1. CDR3 length: 19 residues. Trimming at V came to 6 bases and at J to 3 bases, leaving 17 bases not matched to a gene. Germline loops: CDR1 MDHEN, CDR2 SYDVKM. The CDR3 nucleotides are TGTGCCAGCAGCCCCCCCCTGTCCCGGGACAGGGGTCCCAATCAGCCCCAGCATTTT. Translating it yields CASSPPLSRDRGPNQPQHF.

The chain carries TRBV18 and TRBJ1-4; 8 bases line up with TRBD1. The CDR3 has 15 amino acids. The V segment lost 3 bases and the J segment 4 bases; nucleotides outside the gene matches: 4. Per germline, CDR1 KGHSH and CDR2 LQKENI. CDR3 bases: TGTGCCAGCTCACCGAACAGGGGGTTTAATGAAAAACTGTTTTTT. Its protein product is CASSPNRGFNEKLFF.

V usage is TRBV28 and J usage is TRBJ1-5; the match to TRBD1 covers 7 bases. V shed 5 bases and J 0 bases; nucleotides not matched to a gene: 10. The CDR3 totals 17 residues. The V gene's germline CDR1 is MDHEN and CDR2 SYDVKM. CDR3: CASSRTGWAISNQPQHF. In nucleotides, the CDR3 is TGTGCCAGCAGTCGGACAGGCTGGGCTATTAGCAATCAGCCCCAGCATTTT.

The chain recombines TRBV29-1 with TRBJ2-1, with TRBD1 as a possible D gene (6 bases). The CDR3 length is 11 residues. Per the germline V gene, CDR1 is SQVTM and CDR2 is ANQGSEA. Trimming removed 7 bases at V and 7 bases at J, with 11 bases between. The CDR3 sequence is CSGRTVNEQFF. The CDR3 DNA reads TGCAGCGGACGGACAGTTAATGAGCAGTTCTTC.

The V gene is TRBV29-1, the J gene TRBJ2-1; weak D call: TRBD1 (5 bases). V lost 7 bases and J 5 bases, leaving 12 bases between the germline ends. CDR3 length: 12 residues. Germline CDR1 SQVTM, CDR2 ANQGSEA. CDR3 in DNA: TGCAGCGGCGGACAACTCGACAATGAGCAGTTCTTC. Amino acid sequence: CSGGQLDNEQFF.

The chain combines TRBV7-2 with TRBJ1-2; 10 nucleotides agree with TRBD1. Germline assignment: CDR1 SGHTA and CDR2 FQGNSA. V gave up 4 bases and J gave up 6 bases; unmatched junction bases: 8. This CDR3 has 15 residues. Here the CDR3 DNA reads TGTGCCAGCAGCTCTTGGGACAGGGGACGAAATGGCTACACCTTC. The encoded protein is CASSSWDRGRNGYTF.

V and J are TRBV7-2 and TRBJ2-2; the D is unclear. Germline CDR1 reads SGHTA; CDR2 reads FQGNSA. The ends were cut back, 1 base at V and 4 bases at J, with 10 bases in the middle. This CDR3 is 15 amino acids long. This chain's CDR3 is CASSLELHGTGELFF. In DNA form, the CDR3 reads TGTGCCAGCAGCTTAGAGCTCCACGGCACCGGGGAGCTGTTTTTT.

This chain connects TRBV30 to TRBJ1-1; 8 bases are shared with TRBD1. The CDR3 contains 15 residues. Per the germline V gene, CDR1 is GTSNPN and CDR2 is SVGIG (reference sequence). Losses at the gene ends were 4 bases for V and 5 bases for J; bases not matched to a gene: 12. The CDR3 loop is CAWTWGGRGLTEAFF. Here the CDR3 DNA reads TGTGCCTGGACGTGGGGCGGCAGGGGGCTTACTGAAGCTTTCTTT.

This clone appeared a few times. The rearrangement uses TRBV28 and TRBJ1-4; 7 bases fit TRBD1. Germline CDR1 reads MDHEN; CDR2 reads SYDVKM. Trimming removed 5 bases from V and 4 bases from J; junction bases left unmatched: 7. This CDR3 comprises 15 residues. This chain's CDR3 is CASSANRGRNEKLFF. In nucleotides, the CDR3 is TGTGCCAGCAGTGCAAACAGGGGCCGTAATGAAAAACTGTTTTTT.

V and J are TRBV5-1 and TRBJ2-2, with 7 bases lining up with TRBD2. CDR1 is SGHRS and CDR2 is YFSETQ in the germline V gene. The CDR3 length is 17 residues. J was trimmed by 2 bases and V by 5 bases; bases with no gene match: 12. CDR3 sequence reads: CASRTYGAGLNTGELFF. The CDR3 DNA reads as TGCGCCAGCAGGACTTATGGAGCGGGGCTAAACACCGGGGAGCTGTTTTTT.

V usage is TRBV5-4 and J usage is TRBJ2-7, with TRBD1 matching over 9 bases. Germline V gene lookup returns CDR1 SGHNT and CDR2 YYREEE (reference sequence). The V and J ends lost 0 bases and 2 bases, in that order; junction bases with no gene match: 0. The CDR3 totals 14 residues. The CDR3 loop is CASSLGQGAYEQYF. CDR3 coding DNA: TGTGCCAGCAGCTTGGGACAGGGGGCCTACGAGCAGTACTTC.

V is TRBV14 and J is TRBJ1-6; 11 bases are a match to TRBD1. J lost 13 bases, V lost 0 bases, and 5 bases had no gene match. Germline V lookup: CDR1 SGHDN, CDR2 FVKESK. The CDR3 is made up of 15 amino acids. The CDR3 region is CASSQEDRGRGPLHF. The CDR3 DNA follows: TGTGCCAGCAGCCAAGAGGACAGGGGGCGGGGGCCCCTCCACTTT.

A single count supports this clone. This sequence joins TRBV7-8 and TRBJ2-3; perhaps TRBD1 as D (6 bases). The germline V gene has CDR1 SGHVS and CDR2 FQNEAQ. This CDR3 spans 14 amino acids. The V end lost 5 bases, the J end lost 2 bases, and 11 bases lay between the germline ends. The chain's CDR3 is CASSPTGYTDTQYF. Here the CDR3 DNA reads TGTGCCAGCAGCCCGACAGGTTACACAGATACGCAGTATTTT. Supplemented by reference TRBV7-8 and TRBJ2-3, the full variable domain reads GAGVSQSPRYKVAKRGQDVALRCDPISGHVSLFWYQQALGQGPEFLTYFQNEAQLDKSGLPSDRFFAERPEGSVSTLKIQRTQQEDSAVYLCASSPTGYTDTQYFGPGTRLTVL.

This sequence joins TRBV7-3 and TRBJ2-6; D gene unclear. The V end was cut by 4 bases, the J end by 0 bases, with 7 bases between. This CDR3 is built from 15 residues. Germline V gene lookup returns CDR1 SGHTA and CDR2 FQGTGA. The CDR3 sequence: CASSSSGSGANVLTF. The CDR3 nucleotides read TGTGCCAGCAGCTCGTCCGGCTCTGGGGCCAACGTCCTGACTTTC.

V is TRBV28 and J is TRBJ1-5; D is unresolved. Germline V lookup: CDR1 MDHEN, CDR2 SYDVKM. This CDR3 has 14 residues. With 6 bases removed from V and 1 base from J, the gap between germline ends came to 10 bases. In nucleotides, the CDR3 is TGTGCCAGCAGCATGGGGAGGAGCAATCAGCCCCAGCATTTT. Translated, it gives CASSMGRSNQPQHF.

The rearrangement uses TRBV6-5 and TRBJ1-2, with 9 positions matching TRBD1. Germline CDR1 and CDR2: MNHEY and SVGAGI. After removal of 7 bases from V and 7 bases from J, the junction contained 10 bases not matched to a gene. The CDR3 is 14 residues long. The CDR3 DNA is TGTGCCAGCACCGACCTCGACAGGGGGTTTGGCTACACCTTC. Amino acids: CASTDLDRGFGYTF.